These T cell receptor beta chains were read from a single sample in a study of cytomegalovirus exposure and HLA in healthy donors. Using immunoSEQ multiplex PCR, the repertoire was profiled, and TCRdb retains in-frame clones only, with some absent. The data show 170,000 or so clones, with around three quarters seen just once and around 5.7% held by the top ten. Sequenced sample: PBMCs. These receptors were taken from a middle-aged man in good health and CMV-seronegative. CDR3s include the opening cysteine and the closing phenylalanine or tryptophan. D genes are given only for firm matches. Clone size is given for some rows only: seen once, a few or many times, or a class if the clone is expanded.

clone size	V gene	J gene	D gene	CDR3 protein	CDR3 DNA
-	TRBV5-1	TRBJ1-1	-	CASSFSGGNTEAFF	TGCGCCAGCAGCTTCTCGGGGGGGAACACTGAAGCTTTCTTT
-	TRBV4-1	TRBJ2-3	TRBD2	CASSHLSGGTDTQYF	TGCGCCAGCAGCCATTTGAGCGGGGGGACAGATACGCAGTATTTT
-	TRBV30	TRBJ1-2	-	CAWSVGVGYTF	TGTGCCTGGAGTGTGGGAGTGGGATACACCTTC
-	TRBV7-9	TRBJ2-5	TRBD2	CASSITQEREQYF	TGTGCCAGCAGCATTACGCAGGAGCGGGAGCAGTACTTC
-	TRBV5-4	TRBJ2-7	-	CASSPDLARSYEQYF	TGTGCCAGCAGCCCCGATCTAGCGCGATCCTACGAGCAGTACTTC
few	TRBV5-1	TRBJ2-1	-	CASSLGSVGGHDEQFF	TGCGCCAGCAGCTTGGGTTCTGTGGGGGGGCACGATGAGCAGTTCTTC
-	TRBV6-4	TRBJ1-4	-	CASRGLGREKLFF	TGTGCCAGCAGGGGGTTAGGGAGAGAAAAACTGTTTTTT
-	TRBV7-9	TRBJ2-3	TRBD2	CASSLQELAGRTDTQYF	TGTGCCAGCAGCCTCCAGGAGCTAGCGGGACGCACAGATACGCAGTATTTT
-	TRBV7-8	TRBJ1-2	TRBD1	CASSLERQGPGSYGYTF	TGTGCCAGCAGCTTGGAAAGACAGGGCCCGGGGAGTTATGGCTACACCTTC
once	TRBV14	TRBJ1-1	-	CASSQKLRANTEAFF	TGTGCCAGCAGCCAGAAATTGCGGGCAAACACTGAAGCTTTCTTT
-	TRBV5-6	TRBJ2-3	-	CASSLSYTQYF	TGTGCCAGCAGCTTGTCTTATACGCAGTATTTT
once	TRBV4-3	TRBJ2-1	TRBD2	CASSQEGLAGNNEQFF	TGCGCCAGCAGCCAAGAGGGACTAGCGGGGAACAATGAGCAGTTCTTC
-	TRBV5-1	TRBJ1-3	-	CASRAQTTGNTIYF	TGCGCCAGCAGGGCCCAGACTACTGGAAACACCATATATTTT
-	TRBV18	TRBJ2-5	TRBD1	CASSPLTGGGEETQYF	TGTGCCAGCTCACCACTTACAGGGGGCGGTGAAGAGACCCAGTACTTC
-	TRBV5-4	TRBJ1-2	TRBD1	CASSLGTVNYGYTF	TGTGCCAGCAGCCTCGGGACAGTTAACTATGGCTACACCTTC
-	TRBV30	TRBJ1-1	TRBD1	CAWLTGTGVGTEAFF	TGTGCCTGGTTGACCGGGACAGGGGTAGGAACTGAAGCTTTCTTT
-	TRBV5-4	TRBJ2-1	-	CASSLVGTGFYNEEQFF	TGTGCCAGCAGCTTGGTGGGGACTGGTTTTTACAATGAAGAGCAGTTCTTC
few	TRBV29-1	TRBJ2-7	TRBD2	CSVSVTSGRVLLGEQYF	TGCAGCGTTTCGGTCACTAGCGGGAGAGTTCTCTTGGGCGAGCAGTACTTC
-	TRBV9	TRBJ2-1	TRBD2	CASSRTSGAFDEQFF	TGTGCCAGCAGCCGGACTAGCGGGGCCTTTGATGAGCAGTTCTTC
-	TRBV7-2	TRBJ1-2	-	CASSSRSFVYGYTF	TGTGCCAGCAGCTCCCGGTCCTTCGTCTATGGCTACACCTTC
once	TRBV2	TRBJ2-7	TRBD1	CASSEGTGNQYEQYF	TGTGCCAGCAGTGAAGGGACAGGGAACCAATACGAGCAGTACTTC
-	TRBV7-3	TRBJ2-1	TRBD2	CASSLDAGGQFF	TGTGCCAGCAGCTTAGATGCGGGGGGACAGTTCTTC
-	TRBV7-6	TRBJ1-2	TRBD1	CASSRGTANYGYTF	TGTGCCAGCAGCAGAGGGACAGCTAACTATGGCTACACCTTC
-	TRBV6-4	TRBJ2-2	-	CASSDHWLAPNTGELFF	TGTGCCAGCAGTGACCACTGGCTAGCACCAAACACCGGGGAGCTGTTTTTT
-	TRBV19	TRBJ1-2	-	CASSIGGGRAVDYGYTF	TGTGCCAGTAGTATAGGAGGGGGACGAGCAGTTGACTATGGCTACACCTTC
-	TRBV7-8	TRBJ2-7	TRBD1	CASSIGLRDRAQEQYF	TGTGCCAGCAGCATAGGGTTAAGGGACAGGGCCCAAGAGCAGTACTTC
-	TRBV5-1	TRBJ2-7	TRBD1	CASSSRDRGGEQYF	TGCGCCAGCAGCTCTCGGGACAGGGGTGGCGAGCAGTACTTC
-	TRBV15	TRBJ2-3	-	CATSRGGIRTDTQYF	TGTGCCACCAGTCGGGGCGGGATCCGCACAGATACGCAGTATTTT
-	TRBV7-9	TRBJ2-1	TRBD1	CASSLARGYNEQFF	TGTGCCAGCAGCTTAGCCAGGGGGTACAATGAGCAGTTCTTC
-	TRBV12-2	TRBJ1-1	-	CASRSPRGTEAFF	TGTGCAAGTCGCTCCCCCAGGGGGACTGAAGCTTTCTTT
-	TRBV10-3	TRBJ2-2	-	CAISDLYKNTGELFF	TGTGCCATCAGTGACCTTTACAAGAACACCGGGGAGCTGTTTTTT
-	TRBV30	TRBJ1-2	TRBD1	CAWQGADGYTF	TGTGCCTGGCAGGGGGCCGATGGCTACACCTTC
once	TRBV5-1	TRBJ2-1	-	CASSLGQGRGEFYNEQFF	TGCGCCAGCAGCTTGGGACAGGGGAGGGGTGAGTTCTACAATGAGCAGTTCTTC
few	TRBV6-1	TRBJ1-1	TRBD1	CASRVETGNEAFF	TGTGCCAGCAGAGTGGAGACAGGGAACGAAGCTTTCTTT
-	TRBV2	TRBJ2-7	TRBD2	CASRALVLAGLIDEQYF	TGTGCCAGCAGGGCATTGGTACTAGCGGGGCTCATAGACGAGCAGTACTTC
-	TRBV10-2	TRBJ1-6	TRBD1	CATWDRVISYNSPLHF	TGCGCCACCTGGGACAGGGTAATCTCCTATAATTCACCCCTCCACTTT
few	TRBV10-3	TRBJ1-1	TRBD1	CAISVPGQGVTEAFF	TGTGCCATCAGTGTCCCGGGACAGGGGGTCACTGAAGCTTTCTTT
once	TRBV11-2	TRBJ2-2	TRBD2	CASSLGSSGSYTGELFF	TGTGCCAGCAGCTTAGGTTCTAGCGGGAGTTACACCGGGGAGCTGTTTTTT
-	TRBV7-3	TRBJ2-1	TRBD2	CASSPRLGTSGRSEQFF	TGTGCCAGCAGCCCCCGGCTAGGGACTAGCGGGAGAAGTGAGCAGTTCTTC
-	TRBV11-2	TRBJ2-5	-	CATSQGGRETQYF	TGTGCCACCTCCCAAGGGGGACGGGAGACCCAGTACTTC
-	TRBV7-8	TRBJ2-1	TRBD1	CASSLRDRYNEQFF	TGTGCCAGCAGCTTACGGGACAGGTACAATGAGCAGTTCTTC
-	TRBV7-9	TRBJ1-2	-	CASSQTGFGYTF	TGTGCCAGCAGCCAAACAGGGTTTGGCTACACCTTC
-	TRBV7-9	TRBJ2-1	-	CASSFDTYNEQFF	TGTGCCAGCAGCTTCGACACTTACAATGAGCAGTTCTTC
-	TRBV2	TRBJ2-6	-	CASLRGSGANVLTF	TGTGCCAGCCTTAGGGGAAGTGGGGCCAACGTCCTGACTTTC
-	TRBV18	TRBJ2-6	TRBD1	CASSSQGAGANVLTF	TGTGCCAGCTCATCACAGGGGGCTGGGGCCAACGTCCTGACTTTC
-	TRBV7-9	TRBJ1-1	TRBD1	CASSPDRGVTNTEAFF	TGTGCCAGCAGCCCCGACAGGGGTGTAACGAACACTGAAGCTTTCTTT
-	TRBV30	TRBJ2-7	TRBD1	CAWRGTGLTYEQYF	TGTGCCTGGAGGGGGACAGGCCTGACCTACGAGCAGTACTTC
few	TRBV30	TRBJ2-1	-	CAWSAGIKGNEQFF	TGTGCCTGGAGTGCCGGGATCAAGGGCAATGAGCAGTTCTTC
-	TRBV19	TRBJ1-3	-	CASNQGNSGNTIYF	TGTGCCAGTAATCAGGGCAACTCTGGAAACACCATATATTTT
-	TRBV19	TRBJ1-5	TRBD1	CASRATGARRQPQHF	TGTGCCAGTAGGGCGACAGGGGCCCGGCGGCAGCCCCAGCATTTT
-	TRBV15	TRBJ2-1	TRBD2	CATSREMVRGSMFNEQFF	TGTGCCACCAGCAGAGAAATGGTACGCGGGAGCATGTTCAATGAGCAGTTCTTC
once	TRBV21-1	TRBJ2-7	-	CASSNHPSRGTSGVTYEQYF	TGTGCCAGCAGCAACCATCCTTCCCGGGGAACTAGCGGGGTGACCTACGAGCAGTACTTC
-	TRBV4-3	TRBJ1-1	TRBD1	CASSQDASGQGRTFF	TGCGCCAGCAGCCAAGACGCTTCGGGACAGGGGAGAACTTTCTTT
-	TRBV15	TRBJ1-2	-	CATSRDRGGYTF	TGTGCCACCAGCAGAGATCGAGGGGGCTACACCTTC